This T cell receptor (beta chain) was profiled in a study of identical twins. Turning to this clonotype: Its antigen is as yet unknown. This may come from a read error, since a much larger clone is one base off.

Template switching supplied a universal primer site; unique molecular identifiers were carried on the cDNA. TCRdb re-derived calls from the 5' RACE reads in MiXCR, one entry per CDR3 protein. This table holds roughly 690,000 distinct CDR3 sequences, around 5.7% found once. Donors uniformly comprised healthy Caucasians. The ends were cut back, 3 bases at V and 7 bases at J, with 10 bases in the middle. The CDR3 has 12 residues. Study-wide results and caveats: A lower insertion count was a feature of abundant cord blood beta clonotypes, with no such feature in memory repertoires. Twins' surplus sharing was weaker for beta out-of-frame sequences.

The V call is TRBV12-3 or TRBV12-4, the J call TRBJ2-7; tentatively, D is TRBD2 (5 bases). This clonotype was sampled from a man in his late teens or twenties in good health. Sequencing used naive T cells sorted from blood. The CDR3 is CASSFGRGEQYF. The CDR3 coding sequence is TGTGCCAGCAGTTTCGGTAGAGGGGAGCAGTACTTC.